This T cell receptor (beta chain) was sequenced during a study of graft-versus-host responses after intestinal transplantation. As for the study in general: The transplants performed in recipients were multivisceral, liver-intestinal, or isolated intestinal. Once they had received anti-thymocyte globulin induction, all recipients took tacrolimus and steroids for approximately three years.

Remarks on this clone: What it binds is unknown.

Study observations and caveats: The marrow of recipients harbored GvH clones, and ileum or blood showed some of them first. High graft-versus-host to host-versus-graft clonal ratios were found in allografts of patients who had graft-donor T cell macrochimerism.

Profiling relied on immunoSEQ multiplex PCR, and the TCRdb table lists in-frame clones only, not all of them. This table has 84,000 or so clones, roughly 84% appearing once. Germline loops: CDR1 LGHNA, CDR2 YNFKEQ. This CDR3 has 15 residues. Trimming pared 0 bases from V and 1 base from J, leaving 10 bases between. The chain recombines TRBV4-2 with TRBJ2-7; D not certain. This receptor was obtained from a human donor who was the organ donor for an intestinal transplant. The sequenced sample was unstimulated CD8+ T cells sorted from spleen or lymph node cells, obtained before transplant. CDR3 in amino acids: CASSQDRFTSYEQYF. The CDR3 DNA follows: TGTGCCAGCAGCCAAGACAGGTTCACATCCTACGAGCAGTACTTC.